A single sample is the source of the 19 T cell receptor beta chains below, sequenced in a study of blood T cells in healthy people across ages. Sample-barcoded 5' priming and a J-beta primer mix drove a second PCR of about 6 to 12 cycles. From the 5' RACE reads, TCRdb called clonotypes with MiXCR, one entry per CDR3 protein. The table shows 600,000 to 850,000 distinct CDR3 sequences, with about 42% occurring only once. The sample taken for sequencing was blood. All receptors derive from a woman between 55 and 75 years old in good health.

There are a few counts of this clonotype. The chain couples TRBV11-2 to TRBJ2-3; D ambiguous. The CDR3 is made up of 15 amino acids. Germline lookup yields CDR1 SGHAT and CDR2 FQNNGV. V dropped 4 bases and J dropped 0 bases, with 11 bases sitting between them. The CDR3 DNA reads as TGTGCCAGCAGCTCCCCCGGCAGCAGCACAGATACGCAGTATTTT. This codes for CASSSPGSSTDTQYF.

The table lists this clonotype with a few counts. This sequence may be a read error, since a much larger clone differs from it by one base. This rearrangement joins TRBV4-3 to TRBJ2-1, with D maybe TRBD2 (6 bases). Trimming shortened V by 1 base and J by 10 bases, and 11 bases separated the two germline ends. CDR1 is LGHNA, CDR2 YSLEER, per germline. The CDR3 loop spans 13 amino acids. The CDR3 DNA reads TGCGCCAGCAGCCAAGGACTAGTGGGAGAGCAGTTCTTC. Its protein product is CASSQGLVGEQFF.

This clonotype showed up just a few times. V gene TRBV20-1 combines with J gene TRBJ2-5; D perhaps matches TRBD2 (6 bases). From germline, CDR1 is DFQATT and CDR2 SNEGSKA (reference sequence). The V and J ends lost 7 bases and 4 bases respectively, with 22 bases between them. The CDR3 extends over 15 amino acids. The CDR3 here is CSGAMGAGPGETQYF. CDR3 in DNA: TGCAGTGGTGCGATGGGTGCGGGACCAGGAGAGACCCAGTACTTC.

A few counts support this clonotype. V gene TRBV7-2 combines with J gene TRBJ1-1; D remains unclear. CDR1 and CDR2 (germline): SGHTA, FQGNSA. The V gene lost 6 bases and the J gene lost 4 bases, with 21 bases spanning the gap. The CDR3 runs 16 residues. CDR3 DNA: TGTGCCAGCAGTGACCCCCGGGGAGCGCGGGCCACTGAAGCTTTCTTT. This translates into CASSDPRGARATEAFF. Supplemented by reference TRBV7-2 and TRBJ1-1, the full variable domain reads GAGVSQSPSNKVTEKGKDVELRCDPISGHTALYWYRQSLGQGLEFLIYFQGNSAPDKSGLPSDRFSAERTGGSVSTLTIQRTQQEDSAVYLCASSDPRGARATEAFFGQGTRLTVV.

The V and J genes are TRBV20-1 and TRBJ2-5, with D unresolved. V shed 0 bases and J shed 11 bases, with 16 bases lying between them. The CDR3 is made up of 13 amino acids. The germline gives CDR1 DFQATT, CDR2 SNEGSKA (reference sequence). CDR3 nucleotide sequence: TGCAGTGCTAGAGATCCCTTTGGGGATGAGCAGTACTTC. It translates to CSARDPFGDEQYF.

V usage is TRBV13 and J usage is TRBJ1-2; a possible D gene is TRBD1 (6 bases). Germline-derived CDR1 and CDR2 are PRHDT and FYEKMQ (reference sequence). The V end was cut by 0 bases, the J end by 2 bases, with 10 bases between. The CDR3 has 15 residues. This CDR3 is CASSLGAGANYGYTF. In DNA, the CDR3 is TGTGCCAGCAGCTTAGGGGCGGGGGCGAACTATGGCTACACCTTC.

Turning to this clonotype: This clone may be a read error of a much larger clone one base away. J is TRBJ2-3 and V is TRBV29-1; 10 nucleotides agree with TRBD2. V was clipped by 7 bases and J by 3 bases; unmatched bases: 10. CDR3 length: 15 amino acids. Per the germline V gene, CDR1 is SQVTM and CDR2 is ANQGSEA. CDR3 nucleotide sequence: TGCAGCGCCCGACCGACTAGCGGGTCAACAGATACGCAGTATTTT. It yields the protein CSARPTSGSTDTQYF.

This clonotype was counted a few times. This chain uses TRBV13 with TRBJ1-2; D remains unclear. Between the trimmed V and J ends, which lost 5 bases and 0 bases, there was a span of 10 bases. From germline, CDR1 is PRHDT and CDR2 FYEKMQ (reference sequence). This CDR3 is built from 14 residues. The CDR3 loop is CASSPQDANYGYTF. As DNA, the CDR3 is TGTGCCAGCAGCCCTCAGGACGCTAACTATGGCTACACCTTC. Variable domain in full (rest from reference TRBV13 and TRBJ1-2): AAGVIQSPRHLIKEKRETATLKCYPIPRHDTVYWYQQGPGQDPQFLISFYEKMQSDKGSIPDRFSAQQFSDYHSELNMSSLELGDSALYFCASSPQDANYGYTFGSGTRLTVV.

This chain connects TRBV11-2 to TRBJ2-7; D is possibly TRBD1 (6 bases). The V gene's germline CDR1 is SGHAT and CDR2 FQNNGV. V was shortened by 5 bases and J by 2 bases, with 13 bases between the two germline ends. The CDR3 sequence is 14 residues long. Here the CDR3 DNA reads TGTGCCAGCAGCCCCCGACAGGAACCCTACGAGCAGTACTTC. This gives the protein CASSPRQEPYEQYF.

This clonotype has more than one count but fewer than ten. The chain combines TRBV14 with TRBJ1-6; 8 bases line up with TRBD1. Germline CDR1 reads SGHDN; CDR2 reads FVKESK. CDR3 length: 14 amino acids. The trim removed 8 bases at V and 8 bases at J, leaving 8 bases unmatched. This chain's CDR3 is CASGWTGPYSPLHF. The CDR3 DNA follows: TGTGCCAGCGGGTGGACAGGGCCATATTCACCCCTCCACTTT.

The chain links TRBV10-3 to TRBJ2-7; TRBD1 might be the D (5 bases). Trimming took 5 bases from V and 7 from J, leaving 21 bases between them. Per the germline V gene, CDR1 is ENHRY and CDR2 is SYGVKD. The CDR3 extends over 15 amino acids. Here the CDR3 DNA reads TGTGCCATCAGTAGAGACAGTCCGACCTACAATGAGCAGTACTTC. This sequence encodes CAISRDSPTYNEQYF.

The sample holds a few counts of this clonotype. The CDR3 is CASSLSLFVLGRGGLSTDTQYF. The CDR3 DNA is TGTGCCAGCAGTTTATCACTATTCGTCCTTGGGCGGGGGGGCCTCAGCACAGATACGCAGTATTTT. The rearrangement joins TRBV27 to TRBJ2-3, with 9 bases lining up with TRBD2. The CDR3 loop spans 22 amino acids. Germline assignment: CDR1 MNHEY and CDR2 SMNVEV (reference sequence). J gave up 0 bases and V 0 bases, and 19 bases lay outside the gene matches.

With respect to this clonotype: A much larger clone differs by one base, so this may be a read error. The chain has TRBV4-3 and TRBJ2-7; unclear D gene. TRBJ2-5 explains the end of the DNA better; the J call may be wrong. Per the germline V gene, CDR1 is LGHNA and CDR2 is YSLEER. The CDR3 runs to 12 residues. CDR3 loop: CASSQAEETQYF. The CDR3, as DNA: TGCGCCAGCAGCCAAGCGGAAGAGACCCAGTACTTC.

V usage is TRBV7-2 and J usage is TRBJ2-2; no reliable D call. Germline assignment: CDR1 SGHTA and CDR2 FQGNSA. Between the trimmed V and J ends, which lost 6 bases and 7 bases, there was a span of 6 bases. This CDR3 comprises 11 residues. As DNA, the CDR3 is TGTGCCAGCAGACAGATCGGGGAGCTGTTTTTT. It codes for CASRQIGELFF.

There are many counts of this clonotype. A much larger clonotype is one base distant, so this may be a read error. The DNA for the CDR3 is TGCGCCAGCAGCTCCGGGAGCGGATACAATGAGCAGTACTTC. Amino acids: CASSSGSGYNEQYF. This sequence joins TRBV5-1 and TRBJ2-5; D might be TRBD2 (6 bases). V lost 3 bases and J 11 bases, leaving 20 bases between the germline ends. The CDR3 is 14 residues long. Germline V lookup: CDR1 SGHRS, CDR2 YFSETQ. Full variable domain (rest looked up from reference TRBV5-1 and TRBJ2-5): KAGVTQTPRYLIKTRGQQVTLSCSPISGHRSVSWYQQTPGQGLQFLFEYFSETQRNKGNFPGRFSGRQFSNSRSEMNVSTLELGDSALYLCASSSGSGYNEQYFGPGTRLLVL.

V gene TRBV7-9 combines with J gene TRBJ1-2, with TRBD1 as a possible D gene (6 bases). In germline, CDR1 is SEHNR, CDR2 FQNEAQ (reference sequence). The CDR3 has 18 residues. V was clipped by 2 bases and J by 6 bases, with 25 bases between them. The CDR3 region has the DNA TGTGCCAGCAGCTTAATAAACATCAGCCGGGGGCTAAGAGATGGCTACACCTTC. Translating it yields CASSLINISRGLRDGYTF.

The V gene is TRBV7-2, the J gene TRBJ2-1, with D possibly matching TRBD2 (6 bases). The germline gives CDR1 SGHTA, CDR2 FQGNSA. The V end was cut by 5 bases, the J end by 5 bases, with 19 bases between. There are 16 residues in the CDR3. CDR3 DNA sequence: TGTGCCAGCAGCCCCCTTGCGGGAAAAAGCCACAATGAGCAGTTCTTC. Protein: CASSPLAGKSHNEQFF.

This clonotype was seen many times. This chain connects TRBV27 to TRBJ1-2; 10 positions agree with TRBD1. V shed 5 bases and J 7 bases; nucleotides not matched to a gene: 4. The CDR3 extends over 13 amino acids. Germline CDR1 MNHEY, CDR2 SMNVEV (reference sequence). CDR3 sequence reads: CASSTRTGGGYTF. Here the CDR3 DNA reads TGTGCCAGCAGTACGAGGACAGGGGGTGGCTACACCTTC.

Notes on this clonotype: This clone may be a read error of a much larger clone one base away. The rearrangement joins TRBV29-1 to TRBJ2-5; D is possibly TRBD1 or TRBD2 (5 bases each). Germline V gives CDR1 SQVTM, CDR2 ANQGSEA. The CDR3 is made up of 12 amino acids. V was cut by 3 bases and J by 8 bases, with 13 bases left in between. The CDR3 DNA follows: TGCAGCGTTGACCGGGGCAGGGCTACCCAGTACTTC. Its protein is CSVDRGRATQYF.